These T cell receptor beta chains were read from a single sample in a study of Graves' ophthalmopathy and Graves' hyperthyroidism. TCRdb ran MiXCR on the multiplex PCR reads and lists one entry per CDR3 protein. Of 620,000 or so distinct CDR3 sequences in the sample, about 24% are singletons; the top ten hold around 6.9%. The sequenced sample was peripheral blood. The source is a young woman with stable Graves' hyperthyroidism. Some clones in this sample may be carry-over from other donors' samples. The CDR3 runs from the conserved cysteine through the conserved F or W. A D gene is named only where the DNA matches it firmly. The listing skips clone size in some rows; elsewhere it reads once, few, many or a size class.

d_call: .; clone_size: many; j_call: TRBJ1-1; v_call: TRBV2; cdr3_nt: TGTGCCAGCTCCTGGACTCCTTCGAACACTGAAGCTTTCTTT; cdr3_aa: CASSWTPSNTEAFF
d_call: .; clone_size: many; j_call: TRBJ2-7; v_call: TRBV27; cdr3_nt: TGTGCCAGCAGTTTAGTCGCAGACCCCACCGGATACGAGCAGTACTTC; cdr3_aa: CASSLVADPTGYEQYF
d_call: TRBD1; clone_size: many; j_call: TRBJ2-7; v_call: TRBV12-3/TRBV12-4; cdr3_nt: TGTGCCAGCAGTTGGGAGGGGACAGGGGGAACCTACGAGCAGTACTTC; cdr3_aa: CASSWEGTGGTYEQYF
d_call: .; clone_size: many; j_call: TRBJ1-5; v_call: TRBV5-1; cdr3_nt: TGCGCCAGCAGCGCGGGGGACAATCAGCCCCAGCATTTT; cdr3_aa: CASSAGDNQPQHF
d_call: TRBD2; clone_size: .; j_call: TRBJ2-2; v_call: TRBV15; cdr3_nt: TGTGCCACCAGTAAACTAGCGGGAGTTACCGGGGAGCTGTTTTTT; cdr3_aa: CATSKLAGVTGELFF
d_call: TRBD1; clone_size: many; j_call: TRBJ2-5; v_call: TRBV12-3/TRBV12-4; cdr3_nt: TGTGCCAGCAGTTTAGAGGCCGGGACAGGGGCAGAAGGGGAGACCCAGTACTTC; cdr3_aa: CASSLEAGTGAEGETQYF
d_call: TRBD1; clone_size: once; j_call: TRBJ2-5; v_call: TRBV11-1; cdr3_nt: TGTGCCAGCAGCTTGGACAGGGATATTTGGTATAGAGAGACCCAGTACTTC; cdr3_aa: CASSLDRDIWYRETQYF
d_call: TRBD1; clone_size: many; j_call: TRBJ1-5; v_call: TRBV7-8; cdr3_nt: TGTGCCAGCAGCAGCCGAAGGGACAGAGATCAGCCCCAGCATTTT; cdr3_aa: CASSSRRDRDQPQHF
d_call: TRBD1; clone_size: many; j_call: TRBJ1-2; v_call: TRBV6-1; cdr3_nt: TGTGCCAGCAGTGAAGGTGATTTGGCAGGGGGCCGAACTAACTATGGCTACACCTTC; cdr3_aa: CASSEGDLAGGRTNYGYTF
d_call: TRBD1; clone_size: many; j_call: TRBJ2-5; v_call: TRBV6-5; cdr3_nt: TGTGCCAGCAGCTTATACAGGGGAGAGACCCAGTACTTC; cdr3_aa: CASSLYRGETQYF
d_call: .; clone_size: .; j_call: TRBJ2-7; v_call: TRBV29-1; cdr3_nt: TGCAGCGGACAGGTTTTCCACGAGCAGTACTTC; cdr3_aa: CSGQVFHEQYF
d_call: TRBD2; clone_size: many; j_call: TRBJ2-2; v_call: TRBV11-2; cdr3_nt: TGTGCCAGCAGCTCGAGACTAGCGGAGAACACCGGGGAGCTGTTTTTT; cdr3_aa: CASSSRLAENTGELFF
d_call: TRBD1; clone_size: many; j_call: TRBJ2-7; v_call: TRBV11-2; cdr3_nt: TGTGCCAGCAGCTCGGGACAGGACGAGCAGTACTTC; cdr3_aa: CASSSGQDEQYF
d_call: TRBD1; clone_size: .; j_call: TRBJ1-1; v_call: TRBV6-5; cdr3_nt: TGTGCCAGCAGTTACCAATCGGGACAGGGTCCCACTGAAGCTTTCTTT; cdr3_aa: CASSYQSGQGPTEAFF
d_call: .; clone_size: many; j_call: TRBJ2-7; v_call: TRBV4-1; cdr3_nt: TGCGCCAGCAGCCAAGGGACCTTTTCCTACGAGCAGTACTTC; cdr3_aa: CASSQGTFSYEQYF
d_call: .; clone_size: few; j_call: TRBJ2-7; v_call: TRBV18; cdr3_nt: TGTGCCAGCTCATCCGCCGTGGACGAGCAGTACTTC; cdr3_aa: CASSSAVDEQYF
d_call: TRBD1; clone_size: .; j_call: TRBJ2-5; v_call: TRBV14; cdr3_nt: TGTGCCAGCAGCGCGGACAGGGGGCATCGTCAAGAGACCCAGTACTTC; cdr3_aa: CASSADRGHRQETQYF
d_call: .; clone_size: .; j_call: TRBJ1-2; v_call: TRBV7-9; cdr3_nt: TGTGCCAGCAGCTTCGAAAGGGACGGCTACACCTTC; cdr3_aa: CASSFERDGYTF
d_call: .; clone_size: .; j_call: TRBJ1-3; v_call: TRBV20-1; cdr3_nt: TGCAGTGCTAGAGATTCAAGTGACACCAGAAACACCATATATTTT; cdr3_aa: CSARDSSDTRNTIYF
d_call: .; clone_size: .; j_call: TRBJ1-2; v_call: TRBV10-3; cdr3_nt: TGTGCCACCGAAGCCGGTGACAGAACCATTTTTAACTATGGCTACACCTTC; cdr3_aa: CATEAGDRTIFNYGYTF
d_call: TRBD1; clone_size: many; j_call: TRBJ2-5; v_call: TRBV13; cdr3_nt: TGTGCCAGCACCATTACAGTGTCGGACAGGGGGCTCGAGACCCAGTACTTC; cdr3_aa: CASTITVSDRGLETQYF
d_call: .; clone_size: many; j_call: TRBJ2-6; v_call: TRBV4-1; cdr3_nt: TGCGCCAGCAGCACACTAGCTGGGGCCAACGTCCTGACTTTC; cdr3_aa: CASSTLAGANVLTF